This T cell receptor (beta chain) derives from a study of blood T cell repertoires in COVID-19. Background on the study: COVID-19 samples from acute and convalescent phases originated in the United States, Italy and Spain.

Measured with immunoSEQ multiplex PCR; TCRdb has only the in-frame clones, and not every one. Among under 200,000 clones listed, less than 90% were seen once. The CDR3 has 15 residues. The trim removed 5 bases at V and 3 bases at J, leaving 4 bases unmatched. Germline V CDR1 and CDR2: MNHEY, SVGAGI. This TCR was recovered from a woman aged 45-60 years who had recovered from COVID-19. Sequenced material: PBMCs or T cells enriched from blood (not recorded which). The chain carries TRBV6-5 and TRBJ2-3; 11 bases map to TRBD1. The CDR3 spells CASSRRDRGTDTQYF. The CDR3 coding sequence is TGTGCCAGCAGTCGCCGGGACAGGGGGACAGATACGCAGTATTTT.